The sequence of this TCR beta chain was determined in a study of T cells in Graves' hyperthyroidism and ophthalmopathy. Calling Graves' hyperthyroidism stable meant ophthalmopathy did not progress within 18 months. Exclusion criteria comprised uncontrolled infection, other autoimmune disease, pregnancy or lactation. V lost 3 bases, J lost 1 base, and 7 bases lay in between. Germline CDR1 reads MNHEY; CDR2 reads SMNVEV (reference sequence). The CDR3 runs to 14 residues. This clonotype was seen many times. There were TCR beta CDR3 regions amplified from RNA transcripts. A first-round RT-PCR of the TCR CDR3 used the HTBI primer set. One entry per CDR3 protein results from TCRdb running MiXCR on the multiplex PCR reads. The table lists approximately 560,000 distinct CDR3 sequences, around 14% of them singletons.

The J gene is TRBJ1-5, the V gene TRBV27; D is ambiguous. Sequenced input: blood. This TCR was sampled from a woman in her twenties or thirties with Graves' hyperthyroidism. CDR3 residues: CASSLPGSNQPQHF. The DNA of the CDR3 is TGTGCCAGCAGTTTGCCTGGCAGCAATCAGCCCCAGCATTTT.